These T cell receptor beta chains were read from a single sample in a study of T cells and Merkel cell carcinoma outcomes. Sequencing was performed with immunoSEQ multiplex PCR; in TCRdb, only in-frame clones are kept and a portion is missing. The table has 15,000 to 25,000 clones, 82% seen once; the top ten hold over 3%. Sequencing was performed on tumor tissue from Merkel cell carcinoma. The receptors were sampled from a human donor with Merkel cell carcinoma. Each CDR3 is given with its conserved first and last residue. D genes are given only for firm matches. Rows may omit the clone size; those that give it use once, few, many or a size class.

NA	TRBV20-1	NA	TRBJ1-1	TGCAGTGCTAGACCAGGGGCTTTCTTT	CSARPGAFF
NA	TRBV4-1	NA	TRBJ1-1	TGCGCCAGCAGAAGACAGGACAAGAACACTGAAGTTTTCTTT	CASRRQDKNTEVFF
NA	TRBV29-1	NA	TRBJ1-1	TGCAGCGTTGCACCCCGAGGGACTGAAGCTTTCTTT	CSVAPRGTEAFF
NA	TRBV18	NA	TRBJ2-2	TGTGCCAGCTCACCACTGTTGACGGGTCTGAACACCGGGGAGCTGTTTTTT	CASSPLLTGLNTGELFF
NA	TRBV6-1	NA	TRBJ1-3	TGTGCCAGCAGTGGGAGCTCTGGAAACACCATATATTTT	CASSGSSGNTIYF
once	TRBV7-9	NA	TRBJ1-3	TGTGCCAGCAGCCCACCGGGGGCTGTAAGCTCTGGAAACACTATATATTTT	CASSPPGAVSSGNTIYF
NA	TRBV5-8	NA	TRBJ2-7	TGTGCCAGCAGCGTGTACGAGCAGTACTTC	CASSVYEQYF
NA	TRBV5-1	TRBD1	TRBJ1-1	TGCGCCAGCAGCTTGAACAGGGGGGACACTGAAGCTTTCTTT	CASSLNRGDTEAFF
NA	TRBV18	NA	TRBJ2-2	TGTGCCAGCTCACCTCGTGGCGGGGAGCTGTTTTTT	CASSPRGGELFF
NA	TRBV5-1	NA	TRBJ2-2	TGCGCCAGCAGATTGGACGGAATACCTACCGACACCGGGGAGCTGTTTTTT	CASRLDGIPTDTGELFF
NA	TRBV2	NA	TRBJ2-3	TGTGCCAGCAGCCCGGGACTCCGGGGCACAGATACGCAGTATTTT	CASSPGLRGTDTQYF
NA	TRBV9	NA	TRBJ2-1	TGTGTCAGCAGCGTAGATGAGGTGAGGAGTTTCCTCAATGAGCAGTTCTTC	CVSSVDEVRSFLNEQFF
NA	TRBV18	TRBD1	TRBJ1-6	TGTGCCAGCTCACCTGACAGGGGGCCAGGATCACCCCTCCACTTT	CASSPDRGPGSPLHF
few	TRBV9	TRBD1	TRBJ2-1	TGTGCCAGCAGCCCCGGGACAGGGATCTTGCGCTACAATGAGCAGTTCTTC	CASSPGTGILRYNEQFF
NA	TRBV14	NA	TRBJ2-7	TGTGCCAGCAGCCACAAAACCTACGAGCAGTACTTC	CASSHKTYEQYF
few	TRBV27	NA	TRBJ1-1	TGTGCCAGCAGTATAACAGTGAACACTGAAGCTTTCTTT	CASSITVNTEAFF
NA	TRBV11-2	NA	TRBJ1-2	TGTGCCAGCAGCTTAGGACAGAGAATCTATGGCTACACCTTC	CASSLGQRIYGYTF
NA	TRBV5-6	NA	TRBJ2-5	TGTGCCAGCAGCTTGGGGACCCGGACCCAGTACTTC	CASSLGTRTQYF
NA	TRBV7-6	NA	TRBJ1-5	TGTGCCAGCAGCTTTCAATGGGATCAGCCCCAGCATTTT	CASSFQWDQPQHF
NA	TRBV25-1	TRBD2	TRBJ2-3	TGTGCCAGCAGTTTAGGGGGACTAGCGGGAATAGATACGCAGTATTTT	CASSLGGLAGIDTQYF
NA	TRBV18	NA	TRBJ1-1	TGTGCCAGCTCACCTACGATGAACACTGAAGCTTTCTTT	CASSPTMNTEAFF
NA	TRBV25-1	NA	TRBJ1-3	TGTGCCAGCAGTGAAGTAGGCACTCGGGGAAACACCATATATTTT	CASSEVGTRGNTIYF
NA	TRBV25-1	NA	TRBJ2-4	TGTGCCAGCAGTGAAGCTGGAAACATTCAGTACTTC	CASSEAGNIQYF
NA	TRBV6-1	NA	TRBJ1-5	TGTGCCAGCAGTGAACTGATGGCAGGTTGGTCAAATCAGCCCCAGCATTTT	CASSELMAGWSNQPQHF
few	TRBV14	NA	TRBJ1-2	TGTGCCAGCAGCCCGTCGTGGGGGGTTTGGTTCTATGGCTACACCTTC	CASSPSWGVWFYGYTF
NA	TRBV27	TRBD2	TRBJ2-1	TGTGCCAGCAGTCTCACGGGACTAGTTAGTGGTGAGCAGTTCTTC	CASSLTGLVSGEQFF
NA	TRBV28	NA	TRBJ1-1	TGTGCCAGCAAAAGATGGACTGAAGCTTTCTTT	CASKRWTEAFF
NA	TRBV20-1	NA	TRBJ2-7	TGCAGTGCTCCTAGTGGCTACGAGCAGTACTTC	CSAPSGYEQYF
NA	TRBV12-1	NA	TRBJ2-5	TGTGCCAGCAGCTTTTGTGGGACAGGGGCCTGTCAAGAGACCCAGTACTTC	CASSFCGTGACQETQYF
NA	TRBV28	NA	TRBJ2-7	TGTGCCAGCAGTTTACCCGGCTACGAGCAGTACTTC	CASSLPGYEQYF
NA	TRBV30	NA	TRBJ1-6	TGTGCCTGGAGTCCCGGGGGGGCCCATAATTCACCCCTCCACTTT	CAWSPGGAHNSPLHF
NA	TRBV12-5	TRBD1	TRBJ2-1	TGTGCTAGTGCCCCGCCGCCGGGACAGTACAATGAGCAGTTCTTC	CASAPPPGQYNEQFF
NA	TRBV19	NA	TRBJ1-2	TGTGCCAGTAGTATAATAGGGGGAGCCTGCTGCTACACCTTC	CASSIIGGACCYTF
NA	TRBV15	NA	TRBJ2-1	TGTGCCACCAGCAGAGCCGGGGGCAGCTCCTACAATGAGCAGTTCTTC	CATSRAGGSSYNEQFF
few	TRBV27	TRBD1	TRBJ2-7	TGTGCCAGCAGTTTTGGGACAGGGTTGTACGAGCAGTACTTC	CASSFGTGLYEQYF
NA	TRBV5-4	NA	TRBJ2-7	TGTGCCAGCAGCCCCCAGATCGGGATATACGAGCAGTACTTC	CASSPQIGIYEQYF
NA	TRBV19	NA	TRBJ1-2	TGTGCCAGTAGTATAGGTGTCGGGGCAGGACTCTATGGCTACACCTTC	CASSIGVGAGLYGYTF
NA	TRBV10-3	NA	TRBJ2-6	TGTGCCATCATGGCCTCTGGGGCCAACGTCCTGACTTTC	CAIMASGANVLTF
NA	TRBV7-7	TRBD2	TRBJ2-5	TGTGCTAGCAGCCTTACCAGCGGGAGTGAGACCCAGTACTTC	CASSLTSGSETQYF
once	TRBV5-1	TRBD2	TRBJ2-3	TGCGCCAGCAGCTTTTGGAAAGCGGGAGGGGACACAGATACGCAGTATTTT	CASSFWKAGGDTDTQYF
NA	TRBV29-1	TRBD1	TRBJ2-7	TGCAGCGCACGACAGGGGTCCCACGAGCAGTACTTC	CSARQGSHEQYF
NA	TRBV18	TRBD2	TRBJ2-5	TGTGCCAGCTCACCCCGGGGGGGCACGGAGACCCAGTACTTC	CASSPRGGTETQYF
NA	TRBV7-9	NA	TRBJ2-7	TGTGCCAGCAGCTCTCGACAGACGACCTACGAGCAGTACTTC	CASSSRQTTYEQYF
few	TRBV4-1	TRBD1	TRBJ1-5	TGCGCCAGCAGCCCGACCCTACAGGGGAGCCAGCATTTT	CASSPTLQGSQHF
NA	TRBV7-8	NA	TRBJ2-7	TGTGCCAGCAGCCCGCCGGCTGGGCCTCCCGAGCAGTACTTC	CASSPPAGPPEQYF
NA	TRBV11-3	NA	TRBJ2-7	TGTGCCAGCAGCTTCTCTACAGGGATTGTCTACGAGCAGTACTTC	CASSFSTGIVYEQYF
once	TRBV10-3	NA	TRBJ2-3	TGTGCCATCAGTGAGTCCCGGACACATAGGTATACGCAGTATTTT	CAISESRTHRYTQYF